The clone carrying this T cell receptor (beta chain) was detected many times. Its antigen is not identified. TCRdb reprocessed the reads via MiXCR and lists one record per CDR3 protein. The repertoire holds hundreds of thousands of distinct CDR3 sequences, roughly 30% seen once, with more than 13% in the top ten. The record originates from a study of T cell repertoires in cytomegalovirus infection. Whole-study results and caveats: Clonotypes of TCR beta that were HLA-C-restricted and CMV-specific dominated the ex vivo response.

Germline assignment: CDR1 DFQATT and CDR2 SNEGSKA (reference sequence). V was cut by 4 bases and J by 0 bases, with 9 bases left in between. The CDR3 spans 13 residues. The TCR was taken from a human donor in good health (CMV status not recorded). Some clones in this sample may be carry-over from other donors' samples. V is TRBV20-1 and J is TRBJ2-5; the D is unclear. This specimen was cultured CD8+ T cells from PBMCs, taken from culture after CMV antigen stimulation. This chain's CDR3 is CSANWVHQETQYF. As DNA, the CDR3 is TGCAGTGCTAATTGGGTACACCAAGAGACCCAGTACTTC.